The 17 T cell receptor beta chains below come from one sample, sequenced in a study of CD8 T cells in ankylosing spondylitis. TCRdb redid the calling of the 5' RACE reads with MiXCR, one entry per CDR3 protein. Here the sample spans about 200,000 distinct CDR3 sequences, 9.5% to 15% being singletons. The sequencing sample was made of blood, either unsorted or a sorted T cell fraction (not recorded which). The origin of the receptors is a male donor with ankylosing spondylitis or in good health (not recorded which).

This clonotype appeared a few times. The chain joins TRBV10-3 to TRBJ1-1; 8 bases match TRBD1. CDR3 length: 15 residues. From germline, CDR1 is ENHRY and CDR2 SYGVKD. V gave up 6 bases and J gave up 3 bases; unmatched junction bases: 9. CDR3 in amino acids: CAISGTGPRDTEAFF. The CDR3 region has the DNA TGTGCCATCAGCGGGACAGGCCCCAGGGACACTGAAGCTTTCTTT.

This chain connects TRBV12-3 or TRBV12-4 to TRBJ2-1, with 9 bases lining up with TRBD2. CDR3 length: 17 residues. V dropped 3 bases and J dropped 7; count of bases not matched to a gene: 13. The CDR3 protein is CASSFPLGSLAGNEQFF. The CDR3 nucleotides read TGTGCCAGCAGTTTTCCCCTTGGGTCGCTAGCGGGGAATGAGCAGTTCTTC.

This clonotype was counted many times. The chain recombines TRBV10-3 with TRBJ2-4, with TRBD2 identical over 7 bases. V lost 3 bases to trimming and J lost 7 bases; unmatched junction nucleotides: 9. The CDR3 length is 15 residues. Germline assignment: CDR1 ENHRY and CDR2 SYGVKD. The CDR3 sequence is CAISDGGRSENIQYF. CDR3 bases: TGTGCCATCAGTGACGGGGGGAGGAGCGAGAACATTCAGTACTTC.

There are many counts of this clonotype. V gene TRBV7-9 combines with J gene TRBJ2-7, with D uncertain. Germline V CDR1 and CDR2: SEHNR, FQNEAQ (reference sequence). This CDR3 region has 12 residues. V lost 3 bases, J lost 7 bases, and 10 bases lay in between. CDR3 residues: CASSLSLGEQYF. Here the CDR3 DNA reads TGTGCCAGCAGCTTGTCGTTAGGTGAGCAGTACTTC.

This clonotype has at least ten counts. The CDR3 region has the DNA TGTGCCTGGAGTACCCAGGGGTTAGCTGAAGCTTTCTTT. Its translation is CAWSTQGLAEAFF. The chain uses TRBV30 and TRBJ1-1; possibly TRBD1 for D (6 bases). The germline gives CDR1 GTSNPN, CDR2 SVGIG (reference sequence). The CDR3 consists of 13 residues. V gave up 2 bases and J gave up 6 bases, with 13 bases separating them.

The sample holds many counts of this clonotype. The genes are TRBV6-1 and TRBJ2-3; 9 positions agree with TRBD2. The ends lost 7 bases at V and 8 bases at J; junction bases unmatched: 13. There are 15 residues in the CDR3. Germline loops: CDR1 MNHNS, CDR2 SASEGT. CDR3: CASTPLAGALGTQYF. The CDR3 DNA reads TGTGCCAGCACCCCCTTAGCGGGGGCTCTGGGTACGCAGTATTTT.

The chain links TRBV6-1 to TRBJ2-3; 8 nucleotides line up with TRBD2. Germline loops: CDR1 MNHNS, CDR2 SASEGT. The junction had 8 bases not matched to a gene; V was cut back by 6 bases and J by 0 bases. The CDR3 has 16 residues. CDR3 sequence: CASRFIAGSSTDTQYF. For the CDR3, the DNA is TGTGCCAGCAGATTCATAGCGGGGTCTAGCACAGATACGCAGTATTTT.

The table lists this clonotype with a few counts. The rearrangement links TRBV6-5 to TRBJ2-5, with TRBD2 matching over 8 bases. Trimming at V came to 5 bases and at J to 5 bases, leaving 7 bases not matched to a gene. This CDR3 contains 14 residues. CDR1 is MNHEY and CDR2 is SVGAGI in the germline V gene. For the CDR3, the DNA is TGTGCCAGCAGTCACGGGGGGGACGGGGAGACCCAGTACTTC. Protein: CASSHGGDGETQYF.

The V call is TRBV7-2, the J call TRBJ2-1; 12 positions agree with TRBD2. The J call is uncertain, as TRBJ2-7 better fits the DNA end. The CDR3 runs to 14 residues. The germline V gene has CDR1 SGHTA and CDR2 FQGNSA. In DNA, the CDR3 is TGTGCCAGCAGCTTAACGACTAGCGGGAGTGAGCAGTACTTC. Translation gives CASSLTTSGSEQYF.

This clonotype was counted many times. The V gene is TRBV29-1, the J gene TRBJ2-3, with 7 bases matching TRBD1. The V gene end was trimmed by 6 bases and the J gene end by 5 bases; junction bases not matched to a gene: 8. This CDR3 is 13 amino acids long. Per germline, CDR1 SQVTM and CDR2 ANQGSEA. CDR3 sequence reads: CSVQQGVQDTQYF. The DNA for the CDR3 is TGCAGCGTCCAGCAGGGGGTCCAAGATACGCAGTATTTT.

This clonotype was counted many times. The J gene is TRBJ1-1, the V gene TRBV5-1; D unclear. The CDR3 covers 13 residues. Trimming stripped 0 bases from V and 1 base from J, with 4 bases between. The V gene's germline CDR1 is SGHRS and CDR2 YFSETQ. This CDR3 is CASSLDSNTEAFF. As DNA, the CDR3 is TGCGCCAGCAGCTTGGACTCGAACACTGAAGCTTTCTTT.

In this sample, this clonotype turned up many times. CDR3 residues: CASGTRVDEKLFF. The CDR3 DNA is TGTGCCAGCGGGACCAGGGTAGATGAAAAACTGTTTTTT. The chain carries TRBV12-3 or TRBV12-4 and TRBJ1-4; D may be TRBD1 (5 bases). Trimming took off 8 bases at V and 6 bases at J, with 13 bases between the two ends. This CDR3 contains 13 residues.

This sequence joins TRBV10-2 and TRBJ2-1; 8 bases map to TRBD2. With V trimmed by 2 bases and J by 0 bases, 12 bases remained unmatched. The CDR3 is 19 residues long. Germline CDR1 reads WSHSY; CDR2 reads SAAADI. Here the CDR3 DNA reads TGCGCCAGCAGTGAGGGTTTGGGGAGCGGGGGAGCCTCCTACAATGAGCAGTTCTTC. Its translation is CASSEGLGSGGASYNEQFF.

The chain couples TRBV20-1 to TRBJ2-3, with TRBD1 identical over 10 bases. In germline, CDR1 is DFQATT, CDR2 SNEGSKA (reference sequence). V trimming: 6 bases; J trimming: 2 bases; junction bases outside the gene matches: 14. CDR3 size: 17 residues. In nucleotides, the CDR3 is TGCAGTGCCCACGGTACCTCGGGACAGGGGTACACAGATACGCAGTATTTT. This sequence encodes CSAHGTSGQGYTDTQYF.

The chain couples TRBV25-1 to TRBJ2-1; 7 nucleotides agree with TRBD1. The germline V gene has CDR1 MGHDK and CDR2 SYGVNS. The V segment lost 6 bases and the J segment 9 bases; nucleotides outside the gene matches: 8. The CDR3 extends over 13 amino acids. DNA for the CDR3: TGTGCCAGCAGAGTGATACAGGGGAGTGAGCAGTTCTTC. It translates to CASRVIQGSEQFF. Combining the CDR3 with reference TRBV25-1 and TRBJ2-1 gives the whole variable domain EADIYQTPRYLVIGTGKKITLECSQTMGHDKMYWYQQDPGMELHLIHYSYGVNSTEKGDLSSESTVSRIRTEHFPLTLESARPSHTSQYLCASRVIQGSEQFFGPGTRLTVL.

This clonotype was observed a few times. The rearrangement links TRBV30 to TRBJ2-7; 9 bases are a match to TRBD2. Germline loops: CDR1 GTSNPN, CDR2 SVGIG (reference sequence). The CDR3 spans 14 residues. V shed 5 bases and J 6 bases; nucleotides not matched to a gene: 11. As DNA, the CDR3 is TGTGCCTGGTGTCCGGGACTAGCTGACAGCGAGCAGTACTTC. Its protein is CAWCPGLADSEQYF. Based on the CDR3 plus reference TRBV30 and TRBJ2-7, the full variable domain is SQTIHQWPATLVQPVGSPLSLECTVEGTSNPNLYWYRQAAGRGLQLLFYSVGIGQISSEVPQNLSASRPQDRQFILSSKKLLLSDSGFYLCAWCPGLADSEQYFGPGTRLTVT.

This clonotype turned up a few times. V and J are TRBV6-5 and TRBJ1-4; unclear D gene. Germline CDR1 reads MNHEY; CDR2 reads SVGAGI. The V end was cut by 2 bases, the J end by 0 bases, with 4 bases between. The CDR3 runs to 14 residues. The CDR3 DNA sequence: TGTGCCAGCAGTTACAGTGCAACTAATGAAAAACTGTTTTTT. Translating gives CASSYSATNEKLFF.